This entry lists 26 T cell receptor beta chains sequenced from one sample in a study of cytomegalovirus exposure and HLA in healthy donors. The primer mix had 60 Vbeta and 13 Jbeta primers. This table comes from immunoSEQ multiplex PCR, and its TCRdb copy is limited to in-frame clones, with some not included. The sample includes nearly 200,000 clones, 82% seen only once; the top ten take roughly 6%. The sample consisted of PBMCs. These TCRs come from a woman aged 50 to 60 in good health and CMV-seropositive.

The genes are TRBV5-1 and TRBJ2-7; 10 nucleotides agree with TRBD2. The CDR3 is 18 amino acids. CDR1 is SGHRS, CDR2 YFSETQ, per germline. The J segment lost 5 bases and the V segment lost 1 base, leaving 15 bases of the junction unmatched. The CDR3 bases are TGCGCCAGCAGCTTGAATTTCCTAGCGGGAGAAGACGGGAACGAGCAGTACTTC. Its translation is CASSLNFLAGEDGNEQYF.

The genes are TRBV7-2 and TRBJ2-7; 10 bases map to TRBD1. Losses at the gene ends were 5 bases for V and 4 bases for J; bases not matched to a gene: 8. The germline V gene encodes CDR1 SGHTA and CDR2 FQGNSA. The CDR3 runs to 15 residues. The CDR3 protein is CASSTLGTGAYEQYF. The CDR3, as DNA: TGTGCCAGCAGCACCCTAGGGACAGGGGCGTACGAGCAGTACTTC.

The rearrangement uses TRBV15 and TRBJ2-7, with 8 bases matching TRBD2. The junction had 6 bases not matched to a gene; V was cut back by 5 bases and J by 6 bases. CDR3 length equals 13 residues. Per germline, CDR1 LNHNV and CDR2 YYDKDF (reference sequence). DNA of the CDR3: TGTGCCACCAGCCAGCGGGAGACAGCCGAGCAGTACTTC. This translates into CATSQRETAEQYF.

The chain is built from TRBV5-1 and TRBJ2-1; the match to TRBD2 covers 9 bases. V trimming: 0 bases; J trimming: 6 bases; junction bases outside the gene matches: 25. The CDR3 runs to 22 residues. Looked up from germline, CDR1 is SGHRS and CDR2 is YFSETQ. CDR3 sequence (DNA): TGCGCCAGCAGCTTGGAGGGGGTCCAACAAGGGGCTGGTAGCGGGAGAGGCAATGAGCAGTTCTTC. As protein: CASSLEGVQQGAGSGRGNEQFF.

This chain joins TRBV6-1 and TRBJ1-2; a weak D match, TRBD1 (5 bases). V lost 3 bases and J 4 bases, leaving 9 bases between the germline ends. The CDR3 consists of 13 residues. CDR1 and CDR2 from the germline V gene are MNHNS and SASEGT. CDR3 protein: CASSEGLSYGYTF. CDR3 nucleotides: TGTGCCAGCAGTGAGGGGCTCTCCTATGGCTACACCTTC.

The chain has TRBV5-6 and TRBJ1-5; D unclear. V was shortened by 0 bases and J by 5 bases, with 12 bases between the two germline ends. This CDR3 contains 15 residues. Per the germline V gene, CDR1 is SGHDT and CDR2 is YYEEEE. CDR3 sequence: CASSLGGRGHQPQHF. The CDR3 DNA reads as TGTGCCAGCAGCTTGGGAGGGAGAGGCCATCAGCCCCAGCATTTT.

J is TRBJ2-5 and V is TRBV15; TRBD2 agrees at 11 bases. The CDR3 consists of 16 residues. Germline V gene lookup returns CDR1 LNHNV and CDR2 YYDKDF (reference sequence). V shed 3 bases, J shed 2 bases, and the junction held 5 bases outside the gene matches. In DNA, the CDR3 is TGTGCCACCAGCAGTGTACTAGCGGGAGTACAAGAGACCCAGTACTTC. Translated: CATSSVLAGVQETQYF.

In nucleotides, the CDR3 is TGTGCCAGCAGACCCGGACTGGAAGGATACGAGCAGTACTTC. Translation: CASRPGLEGYEQYF. The chain combines TRBV6-5 with TRBJ2-7; D perhaps matches TRBD2 (5 bases). Deletions cut 6 bases from V and 4 bases from J, with 16 bases between. CDR3 length: 14 amino acids. CDR1 MNHEY and CDR2 SVGAGI come from the germline V gene.

CDR3 coding DNA: TGTGCCAGCGGGTCTGCCGGGACAGGGGTACGGGAGACCCAGTACTTC. It specifies CASGSAGTGVRETQYF. The chain is built from TRBV28 and TRBJ2-5; 10 bases line up with TRBD1. J was trimmed by 5 bases and V by 8 bases; bases with no gene match: 14. The CDR3 totals 16 residues. Germline V gene lookup returns CDR1 MDHEN and CDR2 SYDVKM.

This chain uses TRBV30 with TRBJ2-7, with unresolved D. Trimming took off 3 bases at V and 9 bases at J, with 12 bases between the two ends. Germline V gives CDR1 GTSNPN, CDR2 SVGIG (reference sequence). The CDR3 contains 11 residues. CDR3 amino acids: CAWSGVLGQYF. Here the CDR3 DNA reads TGTGCCTGGAGCGGAGTTTTGGGGCAGTACTTC.

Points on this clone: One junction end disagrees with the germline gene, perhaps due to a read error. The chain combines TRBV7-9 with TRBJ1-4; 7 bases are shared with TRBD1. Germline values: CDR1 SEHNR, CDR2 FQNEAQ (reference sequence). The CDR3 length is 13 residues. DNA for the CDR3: TGTTCCAGCAGCTTAGCGACAGGGTGGAAACTGTTTTTT. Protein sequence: CSSSLATGWKLFF.

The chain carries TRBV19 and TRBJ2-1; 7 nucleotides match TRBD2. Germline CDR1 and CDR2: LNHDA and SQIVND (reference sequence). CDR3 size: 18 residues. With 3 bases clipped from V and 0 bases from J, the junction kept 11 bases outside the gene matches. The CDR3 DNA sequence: TGTGCCAGTAGTATTCGTAGACTAGCCGGGAGCTCCTACAATGAGCAGTTCTTC. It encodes CASSIRRLAGSSYNEQFF.

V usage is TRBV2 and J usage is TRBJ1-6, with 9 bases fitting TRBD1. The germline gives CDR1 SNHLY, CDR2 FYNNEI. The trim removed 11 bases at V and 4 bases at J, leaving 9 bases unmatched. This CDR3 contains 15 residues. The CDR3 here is CASKDRGLYNSPLHF. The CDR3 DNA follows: TGTGCCTCGAAGGACAGGGGATTATATAATTCACCCCTCCACTTT.

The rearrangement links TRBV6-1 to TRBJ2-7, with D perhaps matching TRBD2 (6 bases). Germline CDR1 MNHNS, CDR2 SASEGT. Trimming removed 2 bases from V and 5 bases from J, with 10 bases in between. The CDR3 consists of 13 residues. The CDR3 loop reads CASSEWGGDEQYF. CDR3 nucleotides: TGTGCCAGCAGTGAATGGGGCGGGGACGAGCAGTACTTC.

The CDR3 here is CASSLERGPISEQYF. The CDR3 DNA reads TGTGCCAGCAGCTTAGAGCGGGGGCCCATCTCCGAGCAGTACTTC. The V call is TRBV11-2, the J call TRBJ2-7, with TRBD2 as a possible D gene (7 bases). The germline V and J ends were trimmed by 0 bases and 6 bases, with 15 bases remaining between them. This CDR3 has 15 residues. Germline-derived CDR1 and CDR2 are SGHAT and FQNNGV.

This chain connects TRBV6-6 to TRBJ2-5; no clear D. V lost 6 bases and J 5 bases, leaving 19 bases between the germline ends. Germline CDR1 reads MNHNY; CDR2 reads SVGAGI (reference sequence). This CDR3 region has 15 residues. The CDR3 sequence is CASRPAGTQRETQYF. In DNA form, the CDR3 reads TGTGCCAGCAGGCCCGCAGGTACTCAAAGGGAGACCCAGTACTTC.

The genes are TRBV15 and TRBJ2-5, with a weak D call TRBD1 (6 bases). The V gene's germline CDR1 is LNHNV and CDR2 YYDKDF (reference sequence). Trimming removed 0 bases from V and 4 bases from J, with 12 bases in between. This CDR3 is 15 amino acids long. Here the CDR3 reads CATSREPQGIETQYF. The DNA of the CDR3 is TGTGCCACCAGCAGAGAACCACAGGGTATAGAGACCCAGTACTTC. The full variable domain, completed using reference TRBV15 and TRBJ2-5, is DAMVIQNPRYQVTQFGKPVTLSCSQTLNHNVMYWYQQKSSQAPKLLFHYYDKDFNNEADTPDNFQSRRPNTSFCFLDIRSPGLGDTAMYLCATSREPQGIETQYFGPGTRLLVL.

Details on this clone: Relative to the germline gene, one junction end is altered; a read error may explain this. CDR3 DNA: TGTTCCAGCAGCTTAGAGAGGTGGGGCTCACTCCAGTACGAGCAGTACTTC. As protein: CSSSLERWGSLQYEQYF. The gene calls are TRBV7-9 and TRBJ2-7, with D tentatively TRBD1 (5 bases). The length of the CDR3 is 17 residues. Germline V gene lookup returns CDR1 SEHNR and CDR2 FQNEAQ (reference sequence).

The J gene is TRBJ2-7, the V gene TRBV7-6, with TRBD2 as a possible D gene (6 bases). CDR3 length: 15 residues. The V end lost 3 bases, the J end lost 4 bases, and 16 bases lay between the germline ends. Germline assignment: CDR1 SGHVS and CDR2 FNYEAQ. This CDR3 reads CASSLGGVKGYEQYF. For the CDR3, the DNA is TGTGCCAGCAGCTTGGGCGGGGTGAAGGGGTACGAGCAGTACTTC.

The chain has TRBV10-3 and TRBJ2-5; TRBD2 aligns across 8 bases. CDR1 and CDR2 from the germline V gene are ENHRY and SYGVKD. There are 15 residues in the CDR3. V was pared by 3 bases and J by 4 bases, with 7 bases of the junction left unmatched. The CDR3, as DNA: TGTGCCATCAGTGATCCCCCGGGGGGGGGAGAGACCCAGTACTTC. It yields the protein CAISDPPGGGETQYF.

The CDR3 DNA is TGTGCCAGCAGTTTATTCGGGACTAGCGGGAAGGATCCGTTCTTC. Protein product: CASSLFGTSGKDPFF. The chain has TRBV28 and TRBJ2-1, with 13 bases lining up with TRBD2. The CDR3 contains 15 residues. After removal of 1 base from V and 15 bases from J, the junction contained 9 bases not matched to a gene. Germline CDR1 reads MDHEN; CDR2 reads SYDVKM.

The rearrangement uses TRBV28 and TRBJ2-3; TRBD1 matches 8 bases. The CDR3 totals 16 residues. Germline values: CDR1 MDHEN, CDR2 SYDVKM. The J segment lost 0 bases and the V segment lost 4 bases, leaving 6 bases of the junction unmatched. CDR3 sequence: CASSSPTGASTDTQYF. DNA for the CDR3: TGTGCCAGCAGTTCGCCGACAGGGGCGAGCACAGATACGCAGTATTTT.

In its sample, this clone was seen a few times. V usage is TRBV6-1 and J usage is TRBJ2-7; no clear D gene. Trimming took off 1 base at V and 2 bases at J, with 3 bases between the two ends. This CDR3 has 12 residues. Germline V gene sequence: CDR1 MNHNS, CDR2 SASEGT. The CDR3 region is CASSEGTYEQYF. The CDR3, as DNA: TGTGCCAGCAGTGAAGGTACCTACGAGCAGTACTTC.

Here the CDR3 reads CASSLGGGATYSYEQYF. DNA for the CDR3: TGTGCCAGCAGCTTAGGCGGTGGGGCCACCTACTCCTACGAGCAGTACTTC. The chain uses TRBV7-9 and TRBJ2-7; D is possibly TRBD1 (5 bases). Per germline, CDR1 SEHNR and CDR2 FQNEAQ (reference sequence). The CDR3 sequence is 17 residues long. The V end was cut by 1 base, the J end by 0 bases, with 16 bases between.

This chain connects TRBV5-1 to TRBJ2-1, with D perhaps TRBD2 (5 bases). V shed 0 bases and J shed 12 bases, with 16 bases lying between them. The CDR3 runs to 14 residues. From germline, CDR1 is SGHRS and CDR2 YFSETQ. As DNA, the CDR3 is TGCGCCAGCAGCTTGGGTCGCGGGCTCGAGAGGCAGTTCTTC. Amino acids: CASSLGRGLERQFF.

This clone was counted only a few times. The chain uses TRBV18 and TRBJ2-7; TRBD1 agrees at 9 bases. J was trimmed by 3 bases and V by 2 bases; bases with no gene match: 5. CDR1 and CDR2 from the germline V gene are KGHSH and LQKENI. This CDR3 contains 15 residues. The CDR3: CASSPYVDRGYEQYF. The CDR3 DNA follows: TGTGCCAGCTCACCATATGTGGACAGGGGCTACGAGCAGTACTTC.